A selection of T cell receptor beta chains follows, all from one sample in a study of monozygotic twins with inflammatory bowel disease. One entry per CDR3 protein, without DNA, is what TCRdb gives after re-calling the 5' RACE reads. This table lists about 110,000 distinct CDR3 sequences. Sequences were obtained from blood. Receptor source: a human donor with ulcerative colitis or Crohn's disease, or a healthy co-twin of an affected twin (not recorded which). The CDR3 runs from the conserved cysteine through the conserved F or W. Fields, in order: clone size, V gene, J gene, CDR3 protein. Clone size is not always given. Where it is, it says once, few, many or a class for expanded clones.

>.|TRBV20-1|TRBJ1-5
CSATKYGSKNDQPQHF
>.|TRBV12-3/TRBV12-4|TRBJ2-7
CASSLGGSNEQYF
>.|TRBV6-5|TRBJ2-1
CASSYSGSGARNEQFF
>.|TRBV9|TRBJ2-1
CASSTRLAGPNPGGYNEQFF
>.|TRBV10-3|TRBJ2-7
CAISDSYEQYF
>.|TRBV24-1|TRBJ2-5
CATSWDRGETQYF
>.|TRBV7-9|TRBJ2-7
CASSSGTSFNEQYF
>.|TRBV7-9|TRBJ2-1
CASSSSTSLEQFF
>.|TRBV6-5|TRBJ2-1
CASSPRGLGNEQFF
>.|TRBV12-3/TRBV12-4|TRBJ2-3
CASGSWDRAGGEYF
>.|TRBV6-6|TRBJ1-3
CASSYTPSRNTIYF
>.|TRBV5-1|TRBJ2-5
CASSLEAGGGETQYF
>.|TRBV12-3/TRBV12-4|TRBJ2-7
CASSSSRGPYEQYF
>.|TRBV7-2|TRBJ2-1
CASSFRGDEQFF
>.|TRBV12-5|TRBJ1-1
CASGLSTGGDTEAFF
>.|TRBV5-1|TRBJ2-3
CASSPLEGNTQYF
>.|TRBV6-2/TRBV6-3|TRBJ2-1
CASSYSARGPYNEQFF
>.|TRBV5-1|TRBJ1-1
CASSLGTLNTEAFF
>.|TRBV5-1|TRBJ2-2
CASSFDRGRVAGELFF
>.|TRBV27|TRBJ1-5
CASRRSDNQPQHF
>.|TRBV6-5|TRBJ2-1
CASSYFGGATSGRSEQFF
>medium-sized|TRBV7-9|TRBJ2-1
CASSLASSAVEQFF
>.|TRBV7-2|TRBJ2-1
CASSLLGLAGGQEQFF
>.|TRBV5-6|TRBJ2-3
CASSHEPVGNWDTQYF
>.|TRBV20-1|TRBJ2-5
CSASPAGGRILQETQYF
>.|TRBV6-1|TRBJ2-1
CASRPRGVVNEQFF
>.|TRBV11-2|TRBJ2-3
CASSLEAQSDTQYF
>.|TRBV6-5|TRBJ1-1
CASSYLLSPEPDPNTEAFF
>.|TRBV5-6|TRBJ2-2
CASSLGRDGGELFF
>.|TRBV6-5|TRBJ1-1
CASTGNTEAFF
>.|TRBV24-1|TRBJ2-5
CATSDPGGETQYF
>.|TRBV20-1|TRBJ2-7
CSADSGRVGYEQYF
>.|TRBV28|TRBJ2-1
CASSLPPNHYNEQFF
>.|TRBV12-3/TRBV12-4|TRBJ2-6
CASSQRQGRLSGANVLTF
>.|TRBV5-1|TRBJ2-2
CASSLAGQIAGELFF
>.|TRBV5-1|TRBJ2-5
CASSSPMDWETQYF
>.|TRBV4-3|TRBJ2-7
CASSPGTSGSNYEQYF
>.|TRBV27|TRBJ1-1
CASRPDFRTFSKAFF
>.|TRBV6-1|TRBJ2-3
CASSEYPRVAGLTDTQYF
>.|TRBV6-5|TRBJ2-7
CASSYQSSGGYEQYF
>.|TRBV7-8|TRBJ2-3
CASSQTSGEDTQYF
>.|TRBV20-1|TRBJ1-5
CSANQGRGMHQPQHF
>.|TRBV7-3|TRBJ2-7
CASSFTGGSPFYEQYF
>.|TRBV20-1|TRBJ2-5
CSARAGLAEETQYF
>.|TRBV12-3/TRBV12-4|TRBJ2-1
CASSLEGELNYEQFF
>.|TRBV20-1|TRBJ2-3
CSARDPLAGVLDTQYF
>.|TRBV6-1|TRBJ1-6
CASEEGGGYRSPLHF